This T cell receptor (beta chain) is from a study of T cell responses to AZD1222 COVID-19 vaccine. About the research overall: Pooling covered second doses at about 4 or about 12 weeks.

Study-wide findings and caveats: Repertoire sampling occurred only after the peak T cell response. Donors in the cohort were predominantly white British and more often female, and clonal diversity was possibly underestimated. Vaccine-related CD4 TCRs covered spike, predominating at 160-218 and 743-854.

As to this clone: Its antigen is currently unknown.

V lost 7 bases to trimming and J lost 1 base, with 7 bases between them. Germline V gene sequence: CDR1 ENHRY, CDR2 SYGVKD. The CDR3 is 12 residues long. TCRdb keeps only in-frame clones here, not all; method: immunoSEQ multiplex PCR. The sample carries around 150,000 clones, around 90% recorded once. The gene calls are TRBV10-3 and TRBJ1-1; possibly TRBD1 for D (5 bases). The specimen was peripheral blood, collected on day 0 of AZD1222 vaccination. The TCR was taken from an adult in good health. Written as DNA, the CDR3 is TGTGCCATCAATGGGGGGAACACTGAAGCTTTCTTT. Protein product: CAINGGNTEAFF.